Shown below are 27 T cell receptor beta chains from a single sample sequenced in a study of T cell repertoires in cytomegalovirus infection. The antigens of these receptors remain unknown. TCRdb passed the reads through MiXCR, listing each CDR3 protein once. The table includes hundreds of thousands of distinct CDR3 sequences, approximately 46% detected once. Material: cultured PBMCs, obtained from culture after CMV antigen stimulation. The receptors were gathered from a human donor in good health (CMV status not recorded). Some clones in this sample may be carry-over from other donors' samples.

The V call is TRBV27, the J call TRBJ2-3, with 7 bases lining up with TRBD2. CDR1 and CDR2 (germline): MNHEY, SMNVEV (reference sequence). J was trimmed by 1 base and V by 6 bases; bases with no gene match: 13. The CDR3 contains 17 residues. CDR3 sequence reads: CASRLTRREYGTDTQYF. CDR3 nucleotide sequence: TGTGCCAGCAGACTGACTCGGCGGGAGTATGGCACAGATACGCAGTATTTT.

This chain joins TRBV6-1 and TRBJ1-2; a weak D match, TRBD1 (5 bases). Germline V gives CDR1 MNHNS, CDR2 SASEGT. CDR3 size: 14 residues. The V end was cut by 5 bases, the J end by 2 bases, with 12 bases between. The CDR3 reads CASSRTGTNYGYTF. In DNA form, the CDR3 reads TGTGCCAGCAGTAGAACCGGGACCAACTATGGCTACACCTTC.

The rearrangement links TRBV10-3 to TRBJ2-3, with D possibly TRBD2 on 7 matching bases. Between the trimmed V and J ends, which lost 2 bases and 0 bases, there was a span of 21 bases. Germline V CDR1 and CDR2: ENHRY, SYGVKD. CDR3 length: 19 residues. CDR3 protein: CAISEGLGGATKSTDTQYF. The DNA for the CDR3 is TGTGCCATCAGTGAGGGGTTAGGGGGGGCCACAAAAAGCACAGATACGCAGTATTTT.

The V and J genes are TRBV6-6 and TRBJ2-1; no definite D call. The CDR3 contains 12 residues. Germline-derived CDR1 and CDR2 are MNHNY and SVGAGI (reference sequence). Trimming stripped 7 bases from V and 6 bases from J, with 10 bases between. The CDR3 loop reads CASTPGINEQFF. The CDR3 DNA follows: TGTGCCAGCACACCTGGGATCAATGAGCAGTTCTTC.

The chain combines TRBV7-2 with TRBJ2-3, with D uncertain. The V gene lost 4 bases and the J gene lost 2 bases, with 7 bases spanning the gap. Germline loops: CDR1 SGHTA, CDR2 FQGNSA. The CDR3 runs to 13 residues. CDR3 amino acids: CASSSQNTDTQYF. CDR3 sequence (DNA): TGTGCCAGCAGCTCCCAGAACACAGATACGCAGTATTTT.

The table lists this clonotype with a few counts. The chain couples TRBV5-1 to TRBJ2-7; possibly TRBD1 for D (5 bases). V was clipped by 4 bases and J by 0 bases, with 14 bases between them. The CDR3 has 15 amino acids. Per the germline V gene, CDR1 is SGHRS and CDR2 is YFSETQ. CDR3 residues: CASSAMWGPSYEQYF. CDR3 bases: TGCGCCAGCAGCGCGATGTGGGGCCCCTCCTACGAGCAGTACTTC.

The chain joins TRBV7-2 to TRBJ2-3; no clear D gene. The CDR3 loop spans 14 amino acids. Germline V CDR1 and CDR2: SGHTA, FQGNSA. V was pared by 4 bases and J by 2 bases, with 10 bases between. CDR3 amino acids: CASSSRLHTDTQYF. The CDR3 DNA reads as TGTGCCAGCAGCTCTAGACTTCACACAGATACGCAGTATTTT.

The chain has TRBV6-2 or TRBV6-3 and TRBJ1-1; TRBD1 is a possible D gene (5 bases). V was clipped by 6 bases and J by 6 bases, with 14 bases between them. Per germline, CDR1 MNHEY and CDR2 SVGEGT. The CDR3 extends over 13 amino acids. DNA for the CDR3: TGTGCCAGCAGCCAGGGTTTTTCGGCTGAAGCTTTCTTT. This gives the protein CASSQGFSAEAFF.

V and J are TRBV11-1 and TRBJ2-3; the D gene is possibly TRBD1 (6 bases). V lost 5 bases, J lost 2 bases, and 11 bases lay in between. This CDR3 is built from 14 residues. The germline V gene has CDR1 SGHAT and CDR2 FQDESV (reference sequence). The CDR3 reads CASSQGTYTDTQYF. The CDR3 DNA sequence: TGTGCCAGCAGCCAAGGGACATACACAGATACGCAGTATTTT.

This clonotype was observed a handful of times. The rearrangement links TRBV7-8 to TRBJ1-2; tentative D call: TRBD1 (5 bases). Germline loops: CDR1 SGHVS, CDR2 FQNEAQ. The CDR3 spans 14 residues. Trimming removed 5 bases from V and 8 bases from J, with 18 bases in between. The CDR3 DNA is TGTGCCAGCAGCGCGACAGCGTCCCACATAGGCTACACCTTC. It specifies CASSATASHIGYTF.

This clonotype was observed a handful of times. J is TRBJ2-5 and V is TRBV7-2; a weak D match, TRBD1 (6 bases). The CDR3 loop spans 17 amino acids. Trimming shortened V by 5 bases and J by 1 base, and 20 bases separated the two germline ends. Germline values: CDR1 SGHTA, CDR2 FQGNSA. CDR3 sequence reads: CASSPGAGRPLQETQYF. The CDR3 DNA follows: TGTGCCAGCAGCCCAGGGGCTGGCAGACCCCTCCAAGAGACCCAGTACTTC.

V and J are TRBV7-8 and TRBJ2-5; 10 bases match TRBD2. Per germline, CDR1 SGHVS and CDR2 FQNEAQ. J gave up 2 bases and V 5 bases, and 2 bases lay outside the gene matches. CDR3 length: 14 amino acids. Written as DNA, the CDR3 is TGTGCCAGCAGCCTTAGCGGGAGGCAAGAGACCCAGTACTTC. Translation gives CASSLSGRQETQYF.

This clonotype showed up many times. The rearrangement joins TRBV7-8 to TRBJ1-5; D unclear. V gave up 1 base and J gave up 6 bases, with 7 bases separating them. Germline V gives CDR1 SGHVS, CDR2 FQNEAQ. CDR3 size: 13 residues. The CDR3 protein is CASSLEGSQPQHF. The CDR3 nucleotides are TGTGCCAGCAGCTTAGAGGGTTCTCAGCCCCAGCATTTT.

In DNA, the CDR3 is TGTGCCAGCAGCTCGGGACTAGCGGAGCAGCAGTACTTC. It yields the protein CASSSGLAEQQYF. The gene calls are TRBV5-4 and TRBJ2-7; 11 nucleotides align to TRBD2. CDR3 length: 13 residues. Trimming cost V 3 bases and J 8 bases; bases outside gene matches: 4. The germline CDR1 and CDR2 sequences are SGHNT and YYREEE (reference sequence).

This clonotype was detected a few times. The chain joins TRBV29-1 to TRBJ2-5; D might be TRBD1 (7 bases). V was pared by 4 bases and J by 3 bases, with 12 bases between. Germline assignment: CDR1 SQVTM and CDR2 ANQGSEA. This CDR3 is 13 amino acids long. As DNA, the CDR3 is TGCAGCGTTGCAGGGGGGCGGGAAGAGACCCAGTACTTC. This translates into CSVAGGREETQYF.

J is TRBJ2-1 and V is TRBV19; no firm D call. The CDR3 is 16 residues long. Trimming shortened V by 4 bases and J by 1 base, and 14 bases separated the two germline ends. The germline V gene encodes CDR1 LNHDA and CDR2 SQIVND (reference sequence). The CDR3: CASSTPYTASYNEQFF. CDR3 bases: TGTGCCAGTAGTACCCCCTACACGGCATCCTACAATGAGCAGTTCTTC.

For the CDR3, the DNA is TGCAGTGCTGCCAGGGGGCTCGAGCCATACAATGAGCAGTTCTTC. Translated, it gives CSAARGLEPYNEQFF. The genes are TRBV20-1 and TRBJ2-1, with 8 bases fitting TRBD1. The CDR3 totals 15 residues. V was clipped by 5 bases and J by 4 bases; unmatched bases: 10. Germline CDR1 reads DFQATT; CDR2 reads SNEGSKA (reference sequence).

The V and J genes are TRBV4-3 and TRBJ1-3; no reliable D call. Germline V gene data show CDR1 as LGHNA and CDR2 as YSLEER. This CDR3 is built from 16 residues. Trimming took 1 base from V and 0 from J, leaving 10 bases between them. This chain's CDR3 is CASSQAYGSSGNTIYF. The DNA of the CDR3 is TGCGCCAGCAGCCAAGCCTACGGGAGCTCTGGAAACACCATATATTTT.

As DNA, the CDR3 is TGTGCCAGCAGTCAAACTAGCGGGAGAACGAATGAGCAGTTCTTC. As protein: CASSQTSGRTNEQFF. The chain is built from TRBV6-1 and TRBJ2-1; 11 nucleotides line up with TRBD2. Germline V gene sequence: CDR1 MNHNS, CDR2 SASEGT. V dropped 5 bases and J dropped 7; count of bases not matched to a gene: 7. The CDR3 is 15 amino acids.

This clonotype was counted between two and nine times. V usage is TRBV11-2 and J usage is TRBJ2-7; tentative D call: TRBD2 (5 bases). With 5 bases removed from V and 6 bases from J, the gap between germline ends came to 11 bases. CDR3 length: 12 amino acids. CDR1 and CDR2 (germline): SGHAT, FQNNGV. The DNA of the CDR3 is TGTGCCAGCAGCCAGACGGGAACCGAGCAGTACTTC. Translation: CASSQTGTEQYF.

This chain joins TRBV7-9 and TRBJ2-5; a weak D match, TRBD2 (5 bases). V was cut by 5 bases and J by 3 bases, with 10 bases left in between. The CDR3 covers 13 residues. Germline V lookup: CDR1 SEHNR, CDR2 FQNEAQ (reference sequence). The CDR3 loop reads CASSNSGEETQYF. CDR3 in DNA: TGTGCCAGCAGCAACAGCGGAGAAGAGACCCAGTACTTC.

The chain combines TRBV7-6 with TRBJ2-5; 10 bases match TRBD1. The CDR3 runs 14 residues. The V gene's germline CDR1 is SGHVS and CDR2 FNYEAQ. Unmatched junction bases numbered 4, after V lost 4 bases and J lost 5 bases. CDR3 residues: CASSSTGGIETQYF. The CDR3 bases are TGTGCCAGCAGCTCGACAGGGGGCATCGAGACCCAGTACTTC. Based on the CDR3 plus reference TRBV7-6 and TRBJ2-5, the full variable domain is GAGVSQSPRYKVTKRGQDVALRCDPISGHVSLYWYRQALGQGPEFLTYFNYEAQQDKSGLPNDRFSAERPEGSISTLTIQRTEQRDSAMYRCASSSTGGIETQYFGPGTRLLVL.

This clonotype has more than one count but fewer than ten. The rearrangement joins TRBV11-1 to TRBJ2-3, with D possibly TRBD2 on 7 matching bases. The CDR3 is made up of 15 amino acids. The V end lost 4 bases, the J end lost 4 bases, and 15 bases lay between the germline ends. Looked up from germline, CDR1 is SGHAT and CDR2 is FQDESV (reference sequence). Written as DNA, the CDR3 is TGTGCCAGCAGCTACCTATCGGGGGGCGCAGATACGCAGTATTTT. Translation: CASSYLSGGADTQYF.

This chain joins TRBV7-2 and TRBJ2-3; TRBD2 might be the D (6 bases). The germline gives CDR1 SGHTA, CDR2 FQGNSA. Trimming pared 2 bases from V and 2 bases from J, leaving 8 bases between. The CDR3 loop spans 14 amino acids. The CDR3 loop is CASSLWRDTDTQYF. The CDR3 bases are TGTGCCAGCAGCTTATGGCGGGACACAGATACGCAGTATTTT.

The chain employs TRBV19 and TRBJ1-1; D perhaps matches TRBD1 (6 bases). Germline V lookup: CDR1 LNHDA, CDR2 SQIVND (reference sequence). The CDR3 runs 13 residues. With 3 bases removed from V and 6 bases from J, the gap between germline ends came to 11 bases. CDR3 nucleotide sequence: TGTGCCAGTAGTATTCCAGGGGACGCTGAAGCTTTCTTT. It yields the protein CASSIPGDAEAFF.

This clonotype was seen more than once but under ten times. The chain links TRBV4-3 to TRBJ2-2, with TRBD1 identical over 8 bases. The CDR3 is 14 amino acids. CDR1 is LGHNA and CDR2 is YSLEER in the germline V gene. V trimming: 4 bases; J trimming: 6 bases; junction bases outside the gene matches: 4. In nucleotides, the CDR3 is TGCGCCAGCAGCCGGACAGGGTACGCCGGGGAGCTGTTTTTT. Encoded protein: CASSRTGYAGELFF.

V and J are TRBV7-4 and TRBJ2-2; D might be TRBD1 or TRBD2, each matching 6 bases. The ends were cut back, 1 base at V and 2 bases at J, with 14 bases in the middle. The CDR3 runs to 17 residues. The V gene's germline CDR1 is SGHVT and CDR2 SQSDAQ. CDR3 region: CASSLDRRGLNTGELFF. DNA of the CDR3: TGTGCCAGCAGCTTAGACAGACGGGGGCTAAACACCGGGGAGCTGTTTTTT.